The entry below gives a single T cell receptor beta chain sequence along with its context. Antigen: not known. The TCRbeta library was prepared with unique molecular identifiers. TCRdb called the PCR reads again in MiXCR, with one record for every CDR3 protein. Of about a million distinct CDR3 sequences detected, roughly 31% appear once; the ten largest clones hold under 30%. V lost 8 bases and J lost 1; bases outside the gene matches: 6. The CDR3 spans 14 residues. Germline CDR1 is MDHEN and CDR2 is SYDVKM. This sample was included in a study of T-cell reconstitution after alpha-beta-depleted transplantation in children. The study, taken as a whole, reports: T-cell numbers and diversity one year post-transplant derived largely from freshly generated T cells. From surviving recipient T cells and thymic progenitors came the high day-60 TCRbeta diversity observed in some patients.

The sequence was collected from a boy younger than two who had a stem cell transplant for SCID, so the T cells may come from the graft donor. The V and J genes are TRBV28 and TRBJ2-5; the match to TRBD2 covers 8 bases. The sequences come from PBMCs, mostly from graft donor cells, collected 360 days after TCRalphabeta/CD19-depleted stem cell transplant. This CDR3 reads CASCPGTSQETQYF. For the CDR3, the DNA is TGTGCCAGCTGTCCCGGGACTAGCCAAGAGACCCAGTACTTC.